These T cell receptor beta chains were read from a single sample in a study of beta chain features in type 1 diabetes. Profiling relied on immunoSEQ multiplex PCR, and the TCRdb table lists in-frame clones only, not all of them. Of 200,000 to 250,000 clones listed, more than 11% were seen once; the top ten hold almost 0.02%. Sequenced material: naive CD4+ T cells from blood. The receptor set was obtained from a young man with type 1 diabetes. CDR3s include the opening cysteine and the closing phenylalanine or tryptophan. Each record gives: D gene, J gene, clone size, CDR3 length, V gene, CDR3 DNA, CDR3 protein. The D gene is left open where the match is weak. For some rows the clone size is stated as once, few or many, or as a class when expanded; others skip it.

>NA|TRBJ2-5|few|13|TRBV30
TGTGCCTGGAGTCTAGGGGCGCGCGAGACCCAGTACTTC
CAWSLGARETQYF
>NA|TRBJ2-2|NA|11|TRBV30
TGTGCCTGGAGTGTTATGGGGGAGCTGTTTTTT
CAWSVMGELFF
>NA|TRBJ2-7|NA|11|TRBV5-1
TGCGCCAGCAGCTTGTTGGACAGGCAGTACTTC
CASSLLDRQYF
>NA|TRBJ2-2|NA|14|TRBV19
TGTGCCAGTAGTATCGGTCGGGTCACCGGGGAGCTGTTTTTT
CASSIGRVTGELFF
>TRBD2|TRBJ2-1|few|15|TRBV5-1
TGCGCCAGCATCTCCGGGGGGGATCCCTACAATGAGCAGTTCTTC
CASISGGDPYNEQFF
>NA|TRBJ2-5|NA|13|TRBV18
TGTGCCACCCTGAGTCTTGAAGAAGAGACCCAGTACTTC
CATLSLEEETQYF
>TRBD2|TRBJ2-3|NA|15|TRBV19
TGTGCCAGTAGTATGGGACTAGCGGGCACAGATACGCAGTATTTT
CASSMGLAGTDTQYF
>TRBD1|TRBJ2-6|few|19|TRBV11-2
TGTGCCAGCAGCTTGGAATGGACAGGGGGCGCGACGGGGGCCAACGTCCTGACTTTC
CASSLEWTGGATGANVLTF
>NA|TRBJ2-2|NA|15|TRBV7-9
TGTGCCAGCAGCCCGGTGTTCGCGAACACCGGGGAGCTGTTTTTT
CASSPVFANTGELFF
>TRBD1|TRBJ2-7|NA|17|TRBV5-1
TGCGCCAGCAGCTTATATTTCCAGGGGGCCCCGTCCTACGAGCAGTACTTC
CASSLYFQGAPSYEQYF
>TRBD1|TRBJ2-7|few|13|TRBV30
TGTGCCAGTAGACAGGGCCTCTCCTACGAGCAGTACTTC
CASRQGLSYEQYF
>NA|TRBJ2-5|few|15|TRBV19
TGTGCCAGTAGTTCCCAGACCGGGATGCAAGAGACCCAGTACTTC
CASSSQTGMQETQYF
>NA|TRBJ1-6|NA|15|TRBV5-1
TGCGCCAGCAGCTCGACAGGCACCTATAATTCACCCCTCCACTTT
CASSSTGTYNSPLHF
>NA|TRBJ2-3|few|12|TRBV6-5
TGTGCCAGCACCCAAAACGGGGATACGCAGTATTTT
CASTQNGDTQYF
>NA|TRBJ1-2|few|13|TRBV30
TGTGCCTGGAGTCGCCGGGACCAGGGGGGCTACACCTTC
CAWSRRDQGGYTF
>NA|TRBJ2-7|NA|12|TRBV30
TGTGCCTGGAGTTCGGGCGGGTACGAGCAGTACTTC
CAWSSGGYEQYF
>NA|TRBJ2-3|NA|15|TRBV6-5
TGTGCCAGCAGTTACGGGGCAGGAAGCACAGATACGCAGTATTTT
CASSYGAGSTDTQYF
>NA|TRBJ2-7|few|15|TRBV19
TGTGCCAGTAGCGACCCGGGGACAAGAAGCTACGAGCAGTACTTC
CASSDPGTRSYEQYF
>TRBD1|TRBJ2-5|NA|16|TRBV4-1
TGCGCCAGCAGCCGTGCCCGGGACAGAGTACCGGAGACCCAGTACTTC
CASSRARDRVPETQYF
>TRBD1|TRBJ1-5|few|14|TRBV19
TGTGCCAGTATGGGGGACAGGGTCAATCAGCCCCAGCATTTT
CASMGDRVNQPQHF
>TRBD2|TRBJ2-3|NA|14|TRBV2
TGTGCCAGCAGTGGCGCGGGGGGCACAGATACGCAGTATTTT
CASSGAGGTDTQYF
>NA|TRBJ2-5|few|14|TRBV9
TGTGCCAGCAGCGTAGCTGGACAGAAAGAGACCCAGTACTTC
CASSVAGQKETQYF
>NA|TRBJ2-1|few|16|TRBV11-1
TGTGCCAGCAGCCGGGCCCGGGGGAGCTCCTACAATGAGCAGTTCTTC
CASSRARGSSYNEQFF
>TRBD1|TRBJ1-1|NA|16|TRBV19
TGTGCCAGTAGTATCCGCTCGACAGGGGGGAACACTGAAGCTTTCTTT
CASSIRSTGGNTEAFF
>NA|TRBJ2-4|NA|15|TRBV5-6
TGTGCCAGCAGCTTCTGGGGCACCGCCAAAAACATTCAGTACTTC
CASSFWGTAKNIQYF
>TRBD2|TRBJ2-1|few|13|TRBV11-3
TGTGCCAGCAGCCTAATGACTAGCGGGAGTCTCTTCTTC
CASSLMTSGSLFF
>TRBD1|TRBJ1-1|NA|15|TRBV2
TGTGCCAGCAGCCCAGCTGACAGGGGGGGCACTGAAGCTTTCTTT
CASSPADRGGTEAFF
>NA|TRBJ2-5|few|14|TRBV7-2
TGTGCCAGCAGCTTAGCCGACAGAAAAGAGACCCAGTACTTC
CASSLADRKETQYF
>TRBD2|TRBJ2-2|few|14|TRBV30
TGTGCCTGGAGTGTACTTAGCGGGAGTAGGGAGCTGTTTTTT
CAWSVLSGSRELFF
>NA|TRBJ1-1|NA|14|TRBV7-8
TGTGCCAGCAGCTCCCGGGAGGGGAGTACTGAAGCTTTCTTT
CASSSREGSTEAFF
>NA|TRBJ1-4|NA|13|TRBV5-1
TGCGCCAGCAGCCGAGACAGTAATGAAAAACTGTTTTTT
CASSRDSNEKLFF
>TRBD1|TRBJ1-4|NA|14|TRBV6-5
TGTGCCAGCAGTGCCGGGACAGGGGGCGAAAAACTGTTTTTT
CASSAGTGGEKLFF
>NA|TRBJ2-3|few|14|TRBV7-9
TGTGCCAGCAGCTTACTGCGGGACACAGATACGCAGTATTTT
CASSLLRDTDTQYF
>TRBD1|TRBJ1-6|few|16|TRBV7-9
TGTGCCAGCAGCTTTTTCGCAGGGGGCGCGGATTCACCCCTCCACTTT
CASSFFAGGADSPLHF
>NA|TRBJ1-6|NA|15|TRBV4-1
TGCGCCAGCAGCCAAGGGGCCTTTGGGCTCTCACCCCTCCACTTT
CASSQGAFGLSPLHF
>TRBD1|TRBJ1-1|few|13|TRBV11-3
TGTGCCAGCAGCATTCCAGGGGGGACTGAAGCTTTCTTT
CASSIPGGTEAFF
>NA|TRBJ2-3|NA|12|TRBV6-1
TGTGCCAGCAGTTTATTAGCAGATACGCAGTATTTT
CASSLLADTQYF
>TRBD1|TRBJ1-2|NA|14|TRBV6-5
TGTGCCAGCACCCGGACAGGGACCAACTATGGCTACACCTTC
CASTRTGTNYGYTF
>TRBD2|TRBJ2-5|NA|14|TRBV10-3
TGTGCCACGGGGGAACTAGCGGAACAAGAGACCCAGTACTTC
CATGELAEQETQYF
>TRBD2|TRBJ2-1|NA|16|TRBV7-6
TGTGCCAGCAGCGATTGGCGGGAGGAGTCCTACAATGAGCAGTTCTTC
CASSDWREESYNEQFF
>TRBD1|TRBJ2-5|NA|13|TRBV5-1
TGCGCCAGCAGCCCAGGGACAGGAGAGACCCAGTACTTC
CASSPGTGETQYF
>TRBD2|TRBJ2-3|NA|15|TRBV7-2
TGTGCCAGCAGCTTTAGCGGGAGGACGGAAGATACGCAGTATTTT
CASSFSGRTEDTQYF
>TRBD2|TRBJ2-3|NA|15|TRBV2
TGTGCCAGCAGTTCGACTAGCGGGGGCACAGATACGCAGTATTTT
CASSSTSGGTDTQYF
>NA|TRBJ1-1|NA|16|TRBV7-9
TGTGCCAGCAGCTTAGATGGGGCACGAGAGGACACTGAAGCTTTCTTT
CASSLDGAREDTEAFF
>NA|TRBJ2-1|few|13|TRBV7-2
TGTGCCAGCAGCCTGCCGACAGGTGGGGAGCAGTTCTTC
CASSLPTGGEQFF
>NA|TRBJ2-7|few|14|TRBV25-1
TGTGCCAGCAGTGATCCTGGGCCCACCTACGAGCAGTACTTC
CASSDPGPTYEQYF
>NA|TRBJ2-7|NA|14|TRBV6-6
TGTGCCAGCAGTTACCAGGGGATCTCCTACGAGCAGTACTTC
CASSYQGISYEQYF
>NA|TRBJ2-7|NA|14|TRBV27
TGTGCCAGCAGAGGAGGACTCGACATCTACGAGCAGTACTTC
CASRGGLDIYEQYF